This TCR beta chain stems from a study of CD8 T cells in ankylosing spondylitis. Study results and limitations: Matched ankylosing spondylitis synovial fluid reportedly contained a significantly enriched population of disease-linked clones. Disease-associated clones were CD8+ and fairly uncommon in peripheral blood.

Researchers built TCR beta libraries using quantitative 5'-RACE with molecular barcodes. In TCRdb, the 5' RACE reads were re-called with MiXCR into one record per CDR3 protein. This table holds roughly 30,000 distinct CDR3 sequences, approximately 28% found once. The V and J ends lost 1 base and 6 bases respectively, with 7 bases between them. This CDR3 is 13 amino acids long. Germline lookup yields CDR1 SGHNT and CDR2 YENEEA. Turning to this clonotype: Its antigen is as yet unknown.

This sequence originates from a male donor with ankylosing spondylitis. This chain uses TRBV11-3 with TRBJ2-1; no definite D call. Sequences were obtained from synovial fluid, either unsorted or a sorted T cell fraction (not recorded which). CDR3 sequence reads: CASSLGPINEQFF. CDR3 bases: TGTGCCAGCAGCTTAGGGCCGATCAATGAGCAGTTCTTC.